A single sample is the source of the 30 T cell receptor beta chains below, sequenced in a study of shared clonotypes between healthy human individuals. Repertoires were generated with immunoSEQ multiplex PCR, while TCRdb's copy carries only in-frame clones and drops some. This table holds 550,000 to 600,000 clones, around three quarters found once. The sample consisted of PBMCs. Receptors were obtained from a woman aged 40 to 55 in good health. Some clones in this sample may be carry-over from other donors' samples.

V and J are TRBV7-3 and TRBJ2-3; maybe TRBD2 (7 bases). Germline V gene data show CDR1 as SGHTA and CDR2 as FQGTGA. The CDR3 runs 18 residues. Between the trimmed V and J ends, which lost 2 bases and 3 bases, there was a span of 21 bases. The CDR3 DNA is TGTGCCAGCAGCTTAGGGGCTAGCGGTATAGGGGGAACAGATACGCAGTATTTT. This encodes CASSLGASGIGGTDTQYF.

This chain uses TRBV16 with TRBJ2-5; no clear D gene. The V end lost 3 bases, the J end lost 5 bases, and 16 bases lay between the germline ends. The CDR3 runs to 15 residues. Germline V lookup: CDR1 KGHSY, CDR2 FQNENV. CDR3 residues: CASSHFGRVGETQYF. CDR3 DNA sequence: TGTGCCAGCAGCCATTTCGGAAGGGTTGGGGAGACCCAGTACTTC.

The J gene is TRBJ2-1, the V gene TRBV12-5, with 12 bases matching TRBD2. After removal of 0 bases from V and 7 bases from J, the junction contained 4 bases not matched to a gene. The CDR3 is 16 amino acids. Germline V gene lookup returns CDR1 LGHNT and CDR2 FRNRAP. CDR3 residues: CASGLVRTSGKNEQFF. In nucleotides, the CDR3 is TGTGCTAGTGGTTTGGTACGGACTAGCGGGAAGAATGAGCAGTTCTTC.

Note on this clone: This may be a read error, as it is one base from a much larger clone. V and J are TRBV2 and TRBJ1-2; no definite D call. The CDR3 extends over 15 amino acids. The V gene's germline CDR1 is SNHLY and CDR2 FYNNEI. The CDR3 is CASSEEGKGGYGHTF. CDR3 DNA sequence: TGTGCCAGCAGTGAGGAGGGAAAGGGTGGCTATGGCCACACCTTC.

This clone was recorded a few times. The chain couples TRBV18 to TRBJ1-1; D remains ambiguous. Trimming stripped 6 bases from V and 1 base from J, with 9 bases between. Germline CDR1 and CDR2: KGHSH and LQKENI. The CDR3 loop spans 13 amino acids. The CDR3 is CASSPWQNTEAFF. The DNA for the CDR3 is TGTGCCAGCTCCCCATGGCAGAACACTGAAGCTTTCTTT.

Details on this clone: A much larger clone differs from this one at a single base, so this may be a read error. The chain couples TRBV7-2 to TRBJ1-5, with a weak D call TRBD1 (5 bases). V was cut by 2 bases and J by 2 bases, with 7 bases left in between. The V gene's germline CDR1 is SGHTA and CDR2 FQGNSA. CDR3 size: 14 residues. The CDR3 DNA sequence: TGTGCCAGCAGCTTACTAGGGGGCAATCAGCCCCAGCATTTT. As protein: CASSLLGGNQPQHF.

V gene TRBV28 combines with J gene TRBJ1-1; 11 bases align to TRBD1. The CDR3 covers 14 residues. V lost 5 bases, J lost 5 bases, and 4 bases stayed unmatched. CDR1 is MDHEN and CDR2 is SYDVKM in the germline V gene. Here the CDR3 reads CASSPGQGATEAFF. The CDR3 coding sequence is TGTGCCAGCAGTCCCGGACAGGGGGCGACTGAAGCTTTCTTT.

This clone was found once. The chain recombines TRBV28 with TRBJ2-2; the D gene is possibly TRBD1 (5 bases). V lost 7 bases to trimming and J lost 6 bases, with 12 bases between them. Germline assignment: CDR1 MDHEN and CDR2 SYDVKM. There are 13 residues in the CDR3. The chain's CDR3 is CASTPTVSGELFF. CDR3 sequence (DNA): TGTGCCAGCACCCCGACAGTCTCCGGGGAGCTGTTTTTT.

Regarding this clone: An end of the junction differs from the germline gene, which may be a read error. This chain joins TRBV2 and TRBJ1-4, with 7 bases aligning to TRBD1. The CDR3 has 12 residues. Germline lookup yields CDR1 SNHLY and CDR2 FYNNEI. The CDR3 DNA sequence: TGTGCCAGCAGCCAGAGAGGGACAGCTAAGCTTTTT. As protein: CASSQRGTAKLF.

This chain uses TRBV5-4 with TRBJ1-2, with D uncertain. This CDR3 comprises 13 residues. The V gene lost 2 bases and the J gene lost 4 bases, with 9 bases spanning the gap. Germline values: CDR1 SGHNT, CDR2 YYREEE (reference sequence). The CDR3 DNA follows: TGTGCCAGCAGCTTTGTAGGGATCTATGGCTACACCTTC. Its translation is CASSFVGIYGYTF.

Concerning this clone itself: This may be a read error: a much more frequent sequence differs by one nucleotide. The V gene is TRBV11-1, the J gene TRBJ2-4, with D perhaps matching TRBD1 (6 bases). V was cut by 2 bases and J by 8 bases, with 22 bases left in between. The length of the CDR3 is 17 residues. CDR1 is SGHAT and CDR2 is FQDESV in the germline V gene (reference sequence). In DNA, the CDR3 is TGTGCCAGCAGCTTATCTTCCAGGGGCCAGGGGATGGACATTCAGTACTTC. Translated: CASSLSSRGQGMDIQYF.

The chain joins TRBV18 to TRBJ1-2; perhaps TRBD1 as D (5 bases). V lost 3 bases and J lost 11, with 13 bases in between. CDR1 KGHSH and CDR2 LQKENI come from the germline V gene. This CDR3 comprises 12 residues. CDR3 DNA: TGTGCCAGCTCACCTATTGACAGCTTTTACACCTTC. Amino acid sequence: CASSPIDSFYTF.

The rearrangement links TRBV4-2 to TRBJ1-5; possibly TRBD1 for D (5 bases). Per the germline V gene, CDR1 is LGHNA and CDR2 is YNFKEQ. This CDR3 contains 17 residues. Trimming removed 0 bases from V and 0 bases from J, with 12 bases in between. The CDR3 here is CASSQEGGGNSNQPQHF. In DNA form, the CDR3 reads TGTGCCAGCAGCCAAGAGGGGGGGGGTAATAGCAATCAGCCCCAGCATTTT.

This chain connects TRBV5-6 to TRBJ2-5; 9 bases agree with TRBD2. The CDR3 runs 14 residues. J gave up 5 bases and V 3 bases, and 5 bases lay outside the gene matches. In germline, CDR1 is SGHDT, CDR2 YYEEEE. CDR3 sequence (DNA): TGTGCCAGCAGCTCAGCGGGAGGATCGGAGACCCAGTACTTC. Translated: CASSSAGGSETQYF.

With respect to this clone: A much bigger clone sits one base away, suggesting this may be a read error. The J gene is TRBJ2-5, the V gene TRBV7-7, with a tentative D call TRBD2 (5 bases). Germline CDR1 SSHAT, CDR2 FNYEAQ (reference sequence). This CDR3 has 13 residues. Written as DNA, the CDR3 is TGTGCTAGCAGCTTAGCCAAAAGGGAGACCCTGTACTTC. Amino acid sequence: CASSLAKRETLYF.

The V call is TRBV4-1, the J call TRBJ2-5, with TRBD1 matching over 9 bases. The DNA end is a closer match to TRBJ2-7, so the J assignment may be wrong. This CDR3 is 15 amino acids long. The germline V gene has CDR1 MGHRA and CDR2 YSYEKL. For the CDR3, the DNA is TGCGCCAGCAGCCACCCCGGGACAGGGCTCTACGAGCAGTACTTC. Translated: CASSHPGTGLYEQYF.

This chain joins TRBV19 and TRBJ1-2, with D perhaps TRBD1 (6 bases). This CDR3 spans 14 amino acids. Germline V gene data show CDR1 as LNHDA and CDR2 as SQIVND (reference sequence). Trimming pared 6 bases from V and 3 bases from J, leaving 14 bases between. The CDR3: CASSIRGGHYGYTF. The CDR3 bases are TGTGCCAGTAGCATCCGGGGGGGGCACTATGGCTACACCTTC.

CDR3 bases: TGTGCCAGCAGCTTAGTCCGGGACTTCTCCCCCGAGCAGTACTTC. This translates into CASSLVRDFSPEQYF. The J gene is TRBJ2-7, the V gene TRBV11-3; weak D call: TRBD2 (6 bases). The CDR3 is made up of 15 amino acids. V lost 1 base to trimming and J lost 6 bases, with 16 bases between them. Germline V lookup: CDR1 SGHNT, CDR2 YENEEA.

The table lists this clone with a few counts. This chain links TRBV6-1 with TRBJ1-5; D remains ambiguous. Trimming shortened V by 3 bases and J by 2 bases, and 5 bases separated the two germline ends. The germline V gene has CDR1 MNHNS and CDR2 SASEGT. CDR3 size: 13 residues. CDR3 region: CASSDGRNQPQHF. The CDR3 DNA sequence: TGTGCCAGCAGTGATGGCCGCAATCAGCCCCAGCATTTT.

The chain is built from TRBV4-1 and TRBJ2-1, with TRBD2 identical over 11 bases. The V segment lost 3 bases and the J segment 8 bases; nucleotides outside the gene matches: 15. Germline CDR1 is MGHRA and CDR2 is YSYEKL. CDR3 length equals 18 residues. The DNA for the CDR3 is TGCGCCAGCAGCCAGGAGGGACTAGCGGAGAACCTAGGCCATGAGCAGTTCTTC. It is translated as CASSQEGLAENLGHEQFF.

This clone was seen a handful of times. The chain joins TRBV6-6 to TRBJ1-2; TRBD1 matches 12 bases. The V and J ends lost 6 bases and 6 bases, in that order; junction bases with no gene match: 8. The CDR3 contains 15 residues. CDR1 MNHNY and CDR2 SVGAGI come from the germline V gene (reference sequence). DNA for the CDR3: TGTGCCAGCAGAACCGGGACAGGGGGCGATAATGGCTACACCTTC. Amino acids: CASRTGTGGDNGYTF.

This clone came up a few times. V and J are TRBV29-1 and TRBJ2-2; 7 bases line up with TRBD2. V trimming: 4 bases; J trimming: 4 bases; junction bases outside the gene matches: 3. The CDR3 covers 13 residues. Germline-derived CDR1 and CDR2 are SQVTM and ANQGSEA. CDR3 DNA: TGCAGCGTTGGGGGAGGGATCACCGGGGAGCTGTTTTTT. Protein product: CSVGGGITGELFF.

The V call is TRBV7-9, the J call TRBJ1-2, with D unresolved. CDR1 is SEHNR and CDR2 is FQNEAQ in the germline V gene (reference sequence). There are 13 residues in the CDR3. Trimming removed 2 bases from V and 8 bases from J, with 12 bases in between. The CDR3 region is CASSLTYGLGYTF. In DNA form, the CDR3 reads TGTGCCAGCAGCTTAACGTACGGATTGGGCTACACCTTC.

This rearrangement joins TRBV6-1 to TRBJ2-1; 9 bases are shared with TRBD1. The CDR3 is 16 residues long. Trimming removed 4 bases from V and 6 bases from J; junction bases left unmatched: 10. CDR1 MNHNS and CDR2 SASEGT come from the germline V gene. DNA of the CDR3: TGTGCCAGCAGTGTACTAGGGACAGGGAGGGGCAATGAGCAGTTCTTC. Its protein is CASSVLGTGRGNEQFF.

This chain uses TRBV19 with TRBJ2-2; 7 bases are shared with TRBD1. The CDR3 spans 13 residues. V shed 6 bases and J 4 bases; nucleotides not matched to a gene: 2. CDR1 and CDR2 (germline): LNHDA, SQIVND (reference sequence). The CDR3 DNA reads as TGTGCCAGTAGGGACAGGTCCACCGGGGAGCTGTTTTTT. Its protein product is CASRDRSTGELFF.

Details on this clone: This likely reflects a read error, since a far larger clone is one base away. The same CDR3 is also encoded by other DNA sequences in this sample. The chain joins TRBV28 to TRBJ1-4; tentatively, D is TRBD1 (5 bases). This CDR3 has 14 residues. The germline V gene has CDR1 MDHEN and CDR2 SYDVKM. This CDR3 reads CASSGRDLDEKLFF. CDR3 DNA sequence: TGTGCTAGCAGTGGCCGGGACTTAGATGAAAAACTGTTTTTT.

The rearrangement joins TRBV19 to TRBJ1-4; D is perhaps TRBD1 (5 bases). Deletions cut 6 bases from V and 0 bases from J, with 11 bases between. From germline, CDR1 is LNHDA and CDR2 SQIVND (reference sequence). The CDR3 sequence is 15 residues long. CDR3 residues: CASRRGRATNEKLFF. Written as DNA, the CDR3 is TGTGCCAGTAGACGAGGCAGGGCAACTAATGAAAAACTGTTTTTT.

The CDR3 loop reads CASSQDLAGGGSETQYF. CDR3 sequence (DNA): TGCGCCAGCAGCCAAGATCTAGCGGGAGGGGGATCAGAGACCCAGTACTTC. The chain links TRBV4-3 to TRBJ2-5; 12 nucleotides align to TRBD2. Germline V CDR1 and CDR2: LGHNA, YSLEER. The CDR3 runs 17 residues. V gave up 0 bases and J gave up 4 bases; unmatched junction bases: 6.

This CDR3 reads CASSLNRASHEQYF. DNA of the CDR3: TGTGCCAGCAGTTTAAACAGGGCTTCCCACGAGCAGTACTTC. The V gene is TRBV27, the J gene TRBJ2-7; D perhaps matches TRBD1 (6 bases). Germline CDR1 reads MNHEY; CDR2 reads SMNVEV (reference sequence). V lost 2 bases, J lost 5 bases, and 13 bases lay in between. The CDR3 is made up of 14 amino acids.

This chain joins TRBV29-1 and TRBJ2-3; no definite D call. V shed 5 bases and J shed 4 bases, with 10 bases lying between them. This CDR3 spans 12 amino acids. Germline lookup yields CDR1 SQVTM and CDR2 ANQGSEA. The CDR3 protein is CSVLGEPDTQYF. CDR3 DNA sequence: TGCAGCGTTCTGGGTGAGCCAGATACGCAGTATTTT.